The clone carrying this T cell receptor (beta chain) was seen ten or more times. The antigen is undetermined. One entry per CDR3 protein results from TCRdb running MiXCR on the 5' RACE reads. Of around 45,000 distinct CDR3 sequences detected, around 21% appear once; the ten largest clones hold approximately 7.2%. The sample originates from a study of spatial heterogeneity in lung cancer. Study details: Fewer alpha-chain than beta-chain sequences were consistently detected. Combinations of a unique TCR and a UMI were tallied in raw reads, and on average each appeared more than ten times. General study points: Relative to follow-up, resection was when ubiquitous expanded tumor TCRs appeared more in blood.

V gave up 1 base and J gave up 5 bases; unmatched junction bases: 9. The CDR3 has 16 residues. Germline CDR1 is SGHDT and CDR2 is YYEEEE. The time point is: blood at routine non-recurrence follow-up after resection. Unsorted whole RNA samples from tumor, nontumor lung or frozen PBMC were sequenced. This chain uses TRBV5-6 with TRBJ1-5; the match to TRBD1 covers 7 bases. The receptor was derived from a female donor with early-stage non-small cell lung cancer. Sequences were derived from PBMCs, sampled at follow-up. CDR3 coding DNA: TGTGCCAGCAGCTTGTTATCAGGGGGGACTCATCAGCCCCAGCATTTT. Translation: CASSLLSGGTHQPQHF.